Listed below are T cell receptor beta chains from one sample, sequenced in a study of CXCR3-negative and CXCR3-positive naive CD8 T cells. TCRdb re-called the 5' RACE reads and shows each CDR3 protein once, DNA omitted. The table for this sample gives around 110,000 distinct CDR3 sequences. The sequencing sample was made of naive CXCR3+ CD8+ T cells from blood. These receptor sequences come from a human donor in good health. Some clones in this sample may be carry-over from other donors' samples. CDR3s include the opening cysteine and the closing phenylalanine or tryptophan. The order of the fields is V gene, J gene, CDR3 protein.

TRBV30	TRBJ2-7	CAWSSLSAPRAILNEQYF
TRBV6-5	TRBJ2-7	CASSYFGQGGEQYF
TRBV7-3	TRBJ1-2	CASSSTGEDYTF
TRBV12-3/TRBV12-4	TRBJ2-7	CASSPTGDLSYEQYF
TRBV30	TRBJ2-1	CAWGPGLAYNEQFF
TRBV9	TRBJ1-1	CASSVSREDVMNTEAFF
TRBV7-8	TRBJ2-5	CASHPGPSETQYF
TRBV2	TRBJ2-7	CASSEKGWSYEQYF
TRBV7-6	TRBJ2-2	CASSLAGGVTGELFF
TRBV2	TRBJ2-7	CASSEWAGASSYEQYF
TRBV4-3	TRBJ2-7	CASSELAGTYEQYF
TRBV12-3/TRBV12-4	TRBJ2-5	CASSSTIRTGETQYF
TRBV19	TRBJ2-1	CASSKGGEQFF
TRBV28	TRBJ1-5	CASSLQGLTQPQHF
TRBV25-1	TRBJ2-5	CASSEGAGQETQYF
TRBV4-3	TRBJ2-5	CASSQGTEPQETQYF
TRBV15	TRBJ1-1	CATSREGTEAFF
TRBV13	TRBJ2-1	CASSLGLEDNEQFF
TRBV10-3	TRBJ1-3	CAISDVGRETGNTIYF
TRBV9	TRBJ1-2	CASSVVIGQQYGYTF
TRBV29-1	TRBJ1-1	CSVDPGTEAFF
TRBV15	TRBJ2-7	CATSSSAYYEQYF
TRBV6-5	TRBJ2-3	CASSYSLADTQYF
TRBV29-1	TRBJ2-1	CSVEDGLSSYNEQFF
TRBV5-5	TRBJ2-7	CASSTGQGSYEQYF
TRBV29-1	TRBJ2-7	CSITGQGTPYEQYF
TRBV20-1	TRBJ2-7	CSANPPGLAGAEQYF
TRBV5-1	TRBJ1-1	CASSLVGSGTEAFF
TRBV6-5	TRBJ2-1	CASSQTSGKGDEQFF
TRBV7-3	TRBJ2-2	CASSLWTPSTLDSSGELVF
TRBV7-9	TRBJ2-7	CASSIDSGLARYEQYF
TRBV7-9	TRBJ2-7	CASSFGGSSYEQYF
TRBV10-2	TRBJ2-2	CASRDRDTGELFF
TRBV29-1	TRBJ2-6	CSVKQGASGANVLTF
TRBV29-1	TRBJ2-5	CSVENLTNQETQYF
TRBV28	TRBJ1-5	CASSFTGESNQPQHF
TRBV2	TRBJ1-6	CASWGQGSNSPLHF
TRBV5-1	TRBJ2-5	CASSGDRGETQHF
TRBV6-4	TRBJ2-3	CASSIPGGTSGSTDTQYF
TRBV3-1	TRBJ2-1	CASSQGTSGLEHAYNEQFF
TRBV6-5	TRBJ2-7	CASSSLAYEQYF
TRBV11-1	TRBJ2-5	CASSRERDFGTQYF
TRBV23-1	TRBJ2-3	CASSPQRAGGRLVGTDTQYF
TRBV27	TRBJ2-7	CASSRSGGGLDEQYF
TRBV4-1	TRBJ1-5	CASSQEGADSNQPQHF
TRBV29-1	TRBJ1-5	CSVEEGNQPQHF
TRBV12-3/TRBV12-4	TRBJ2-2	CASSHGTENTGELFF
TRBV7-9	TRBJ2-7	CASSPTGTSGGSSIYEQYF
TRBV20-1	TRBJ2-3	CSARVERGVKDTQYF